Detailed here is one T cell receptor (beta chain). This clonotype was detected only a few times. Its antigen has not been determined. It has no much larger one-base neighbor in the sample; base qualities were not kept. The sample is drawn from a study of human T cells and chemical hapten exposure (dated by TCRdb to 2020 to 2022). For the wider study: For sensitization, 2% DPC in acetone was applied to a roughly 2 cm by roughly 2 cm area of upper inner arm skin. The libraries were sequenced as a pool, and the TCR yield per sample differed mostly because of small variations in library volumes within the pool. Blood samples were taken from patients before sensitization (week 0) and at 2, 6 and about 24 weeks after DPC sensitization. This study followed changes in the peripheral blood TCR repertoire in vivo during primary and secondary sensitization of alopecia patients to the hapten diphenylcyclopropenone (DPC). Patch testing on the upper back used Finn chambers containing 0.01% DPC, with scoring done after 6 days according to International Contact Dermatitis Research Group standards. The patient cohort, mostly female, included alopecia areata with under or over 50% scalp involvement, alopecia totalis and alopecia universalis. Weekly therapeutic DPC doses were additionally applied to the scalp of patients throughout the roughly 26-week study period. About 27 alopecia patients gave blood for TCR sequencing at one to four time points (pre-sensitization, 2, 6 and 24 weeks). Each blood RNA sample was used to sequence both TCR alpha and TCR beta chains. Results the study describes overall, beyond this receptor: Compared with pre-sensitization or healthy control sets, expanded TCRs formed significantly more large CDR3 similarity clusters, which is consistent with antigen-driven responses. Repeated subsampling changed both the strength of the expansion versus patch-test correlation and the threshold at which that correlation became significant. The number of PT1 expanded TCRs positively correlated with patch test score, significant at thresholds 8, 16 and 32 but not 4. All patients had alopecia, a presumed autoimmune disease, so their immune response might differ from that of healthy individuals. The number of TCRs above 1 in 1000 frequency did not change with DPC sensitization; there was no evidence of global repertoire structure alterations.

This specimen's time point label, per the study, means: patch test 2, 6 weeks after DPC sensitization. The label giving this sample's treatment or condition can be read as: therapeutic diphenylcyclopropenone sensitization with weekly scalp DPC. Total RNA was extracted from unfractionated whole blood collected in Tempus Blood RNA tubes. Blood at each patch-test visit was drawn before the patch test was applied. To be eligible, patients had to be aged 18 to 70, diagnosed with alopecia and judged suitable for DPC therapy, while pregnant patients were excluded. Per the germline V gene, MDHEN is the CDR1 and SYDVKM is the CDR2. The germline ends are 11 bases apart after V is trimmed by 3 bases and J by 6 bases. Including the terminal cysteine and phenylalanine, the CDR3 comprises 14 residues. The only DNA kept is the CDR3, 42 bases in frame from the first base. The method was RACE. The sequencer listed for this sample is NextSeq 500. Library preparation attached unique molecular identifiers to individual cDNA molecules for quantitative, reproducible TCR counting. In the source study's methods: Samples had a median of roughly 87,000 TCRs, with a range from roughly 23,224 to 750,000. V, J and CDR3 annotation of the TCR reads was carried out using the Decombinator software suite. To make PS versus PT1 abundance plots, every sample was subsampled to the same number of TCRs (28,000). TCRs were defined as expanded if absent before sensitization and observed at least eight times at the 2-week time point. TCRdb took the public reads, trimmed them with fastp at Q25, ran MiXCR for clone calling and kept in-frame beta chains. Duplicate CDR3 protein sequences are folded into a single record with the most common DNA and genes. Clone size and V and J calls follow TCRdb, not the original study. This sample gives 35,000 to 45,000 distinct CDR3 sequences in total; 9.5% to 10% of them show up just once. The biggest ten clones account for more than 13% of the sample.

The receptor chain draws on TRBV28 and TRBJ1-4; too little of a D gene remains to name it. This material consisted of whole blood, taken in connection with sensitization to the hapten diphenylcyclopropenone (DPC). The sequence was collected from a young woman with alopecia areata. Some clones in this sample may be carry-over from other donors' samples. The base sequence is TGTGCCAGCAGTTTGTTTTCAACAGATGAAAAACTGTTTTTT. Translated, it gives CASSLFSTDEKLFF.